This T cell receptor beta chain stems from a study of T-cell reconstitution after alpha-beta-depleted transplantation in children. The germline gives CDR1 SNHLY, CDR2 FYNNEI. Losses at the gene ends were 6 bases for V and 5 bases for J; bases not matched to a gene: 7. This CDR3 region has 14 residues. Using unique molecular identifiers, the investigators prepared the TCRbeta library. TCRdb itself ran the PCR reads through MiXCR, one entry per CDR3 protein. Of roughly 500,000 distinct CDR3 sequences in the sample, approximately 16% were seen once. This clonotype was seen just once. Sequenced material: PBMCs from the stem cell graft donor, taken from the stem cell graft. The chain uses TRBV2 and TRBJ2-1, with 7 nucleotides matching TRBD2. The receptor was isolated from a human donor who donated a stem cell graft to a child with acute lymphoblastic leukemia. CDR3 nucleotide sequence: TGTGCCAGCAGGGGCGGGAGAGCGAACAATGAGCAGTTCTTC. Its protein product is CASRGGRANNEQFF.